A single sample gave rise to the 26 T cell receptor beta chains below, sequenced in a study of T cell responses to AZD1222 COVID-19 vaccine. Method: immunoSEQ multiplex PCR; TCRdb's copy keeps in-frame clones and lacks some. The table lists some 120,000 clones, 80% to 90% of them singletons. The sequences come from peripheral blood, collected on day 0 of AZD1222 vaccination. These receptors came from an adult in good health.

This chain connects TRBV3-1 (or the pseudogene TRBV3-2) to TRBJ1-5; D not resolved. The V and J ends lost 0 bases and 7 bases respectively, with 4 bases between them. The CDR3 is made up of 12 amino acids. From germline, CDR1 is LGHDT and CDR2 YNNKEL (reference sequence). The chain's CDR3 is CASSQENQPQHF. In DNA form, the CDR3 reads TGTGCCAGCAGCCAAGAGAACCAGCCCCAGCATTTT.

The table lists this clone with a few counts. The gene calls are TRBV11-2 and TRBJ2-1; D remains ambiguous. The CDR3 length is 12 residues. V lost 3 bases to trimming and J lost 6 bases, with 6 bases between them. Germline values: CDR1 SGHAT, CDR2 FQNNGV. The CDR3 protein is CASSFERNEQFF. Written as DNA, the CDR3 is TGTGCCAGCAGCTTTGAGCGCAATGAGCAGTTCTTC.

This chain joins TRBV4-2 and TRBJ2-3; 12 bases are shared with TRBD2. V trimming: 0 bases; J trimming: 3 bases; junction bases outside the gene matches: 7. The CDR3 is 18 amino acids. From germline, CDR1 is LGHNA and CDR2 YNFKEQ. CDR3 protein: CASSQDSLAGGRTDTQYF. The CDR3 coding sequence is TGTGCCAGCAGCCAAGATAGTCTAGCGGGGGGGCGGACAGATACGCAGTATTTT.

This clone showed up just once. The chain is built from TRBV7-2 and TRBJ2-3; the D is unclear. The CDR3 contains 13 residues. Germline assignment: CDR1 SGHTA and CDR2 FQGNSA. V was trimmed by 4 bases and J by 2 bases, leaving 7 bases between them. The CDR3 is CASSSLLTDTQYF. The CDR3 bases are TGTGCCAGCAGCTCGCTGCTCACAGATACGCAGTATTTT.

The chain has TRBV10-3 and TRBJ1-1; weak D call: TRBD1 (6 bases). Germline V gene data show CDR1 as ENHRY and CDR2 as SYGVKD. The CDR3 runs 11 residues. V lost 10 bases and J 7 bases, leaving 13 bases between the germline ends. This chain's CDR3 is CATLETGEAFF. Written as DNA, the CDR3 is TGTGCCACCCTAGAGACAGGTGAAGCTTTCTTT.

This rearrangement joins TRBV5-1 to TRBJ1-2; possibly TRBD1 for D (5 bases). Trimming shortened V by 4 bases and J by 3 bases, and 10 bases separated the two germline ends. The CDR3 length is 13 residues. Germline lookup yields CDR1 SGHRS and CDR2 YFSETQ. Here the CDR3 DNA reads TGCGCCAGCAGCCGGGACGGAGACTATGGCTACACCTTC. This sequence encodes CASSRDGDYGYTF.

CDR3 coding DNA: TGCGCCAGCAGCCAGGGCTCGAACCTTGTCGGCTACACCTTC. Residues: CASSQGSNLVGYTF. The chain uses TRBV4-1 and TRBJ1-2, with D hard to call. Trimming removed 3 bases from V and 8 bases from J, with 16 bases in between. CDR3 length equals 14 residues. Germline values: CDR1 MGHRA, CDR2 YSYEKL.

The chain joins TRBV5-1 to TRBJ2-1; 8 bases are a match to TRBD2. CDR1 is SGHRS and CDR2 is YFSETQ in the germline V gene. The CDR3 totals 16 residues. V shed 3 bases and J 6 bases; nucleotides not matched to a gene: 11. CDR3: CASSSQAGGTPNEQFF. CDR3 nucleotide sequence: TGCGCCAGCAGCTCGCAGGCGGGAGGTACTCCCAATGAGCAGTTCTTC.

This chain links TRBV5-1 with TRBJ2-2; a weak D match, TRBD2 (6 bases). The CDR3 is 15 amino acids. Trimming removed 0 bases at V and 4 bases at J, with 10 bases between. Germline values: CDR1 SGHRS, CDR2 YFSETQ. Here the CDR3 reads CASSLVGGGTGELFF. CDR3 in DNA: TGCGCCAGCAGCTTGGTGGGAGGTGGCACCGGGGAGCTGTTTTTT. The full variable domain, completed using reference TRBV5-1 and TRBJ2-2, is KAGVTQTPRYLIKTRGQQVTLSCSPISGHRSVSWYQQTPGQGLQFLFEYFSETQRNKGNFPGRFSGRQFSNSRSEMNVSTLELGDSALYLCASSLVGGGTGELFFGEGSRLTVL.

This sequence joins TRBV7-9 and TRBJ1-2; D is unresolved. V was trimmed by 1 base and J by 3 bases, leaving 9 bases between them. Germline CDR1 and CDR2: SEHNR and FQNEAQ (reference sequence). This CDR3 contains 14 residues. CDR3 nucleotide sequence: TGTGCCAGCAGCTTAGGATACATTGACTATGGCTACACCTTC. Its translation: CASSLGYIDYGYTF.

J is TRBJ2-1 and V is TRBV3-1 (or the pseudogene TRBV3-2); D not certain. CDR1 LGHDT and CDR2 YNNKEL come from the germline V gene (reference sequence). This CDR3 is built from 14 residues. The V end lost 2 bases, the J end lost 5 bases, and 10 bases lay between the germline ends. CDR3: CASSQTVPNNEQFF. In DNA, the CDR3 is TGTGCCAGCAGCCAAACGGTCCCTAACAATGAGCAGTTCTTC.

J is TRBJ2-5 and V is TRBV2; D tentatively fits TRBD1 or TRBD2 (5 bases each). Germline V gene data show CDR1 as SNHLY and CDR2 as FYNNEI. The CDR3 runs to 16 residues. Trimming stripped 6 bases from V and 1 base from J, with 18 bases between. The CDR3 spells CASSGGGTLVQETQYF. The CDR3 DNA follows: TGTGCCAGCAGCGGAGGTGGGACGCTTGTCCAAGAGACCCAGTACTTC.

This clone has just one count. The chain couples TRBV6-5 to TRBJ2-7; a possible D gene is TRBD2 (6 bases). This CDR3 contains 12 residues. V was pared by 7 bases and J by 2 bases, with 9 bases between. Germline V gives CDR1 MNHEY, CDR2 SVGAGI. This CDR3 reads CASTGTAYEQYF. The CDR3 nucleotides read TGTGCCAGCACCGGGACTGCCTACGAGCAGTACTTC.

The chain combines TRBV24-1 with TRBJ2-2; D not certain. The V gene lost 3 bases and the J gene lost 3 bases, with 7 bases spanning the gap. CDR1 KGHDR and CDR2 SFDVKD come from the germline V gene. CDR3 size: 14 residues. Here the CDR3 DNA reads TGTGCCACCAGTGATGTCGGGTACACCGGGGAGCTGTTTTTT. Encoded protein: CATSDVGYTGELFF.

The V call is TRBV2, the J call TRBJ1-1, with a possible D match to TRBD1 (6 bases). This CDR3 has 12 residues. CDR1 SNHLY and CDR2 FYNNEI come from the germline V gene. Trimming removed 2 bases from V and 8 bases from J, with 9 bases in between. CDR3 sequence reads: CASSERQVEAFF. DNA for the CDR3: TGTGCCAGCAGTGAAAGACAGGTCGAAGCTTTCTTT.

The rearrangement uses TRBV7-9 and TRBJ2-1; D may be TRBD1 (6 bases). The V end was cut by 2 bases, the J end by 7 bases, with 9 bases between. Germline V gene data show CDR1 as SEHNR and CDR2 as FQNEAQ (reference sequence). The CDR3 is 13 amino acids. The CDR3 DNA sequence: TGTGCCAGCAGCTTAATACAGGGAAATGAGCAGTTCTTC. The encoded protein is CASSLIQGNEQFF.

This clone appeared once. The rearrangement links TRBV11-3 to TRBJ2-1; a possible D gene is TRBD1 (6 bases). V was clipped by 2 bases and J by 6 bases, with 11 bases between them. The CDR3 extends over 14 amino acids. The V gene's germline CDR1 is SGHNT and CDR2 YENEEA. The CDR3 nucleotides are TGTGCCAGCAGCTTAACAGGGCAGTTCAATGAGCAGTTCTTC. This codes for CASSLTGQFNEQFF.

This chain uses TRBV4-2 with TRBJ2-3; D uncertain. Germline lookup yields CDR1 LGHNA and CDR2 YNFKEQ. Between the trimmed V and J ends, which lost 3 bases and 0 bases, there was a span of 4 bases. This CDR3 is 13 amino acids long. The CDR3 DNA follows: TGTGCCAGCAGCCAGTTTAGCACAGATACGCAGTATTTT. This translates into CASSQFSTDTQYF.

This clone was counted a few times. CDR3 bases: TGTGCCACCTCCTCCGCTGCCTCGAACACTGAAGCTTTCTTT. Residues: CATSSAASNTEAFF. The chain carries TRBV24-1 and TRBJ1-1; D unclear. Germline V lookup: CDR1 KGHDR, CDR2 SFDVKD. The CDR3 loop spans 14 amino acids. V lost 9 bases and J 1 base, leaving 14 bases between the germline ends.

The rearrangement uses TRBV28 and TRBJ1-2, with a weak D call TRBD1 (5 bases). The CDR3 length is 16 residues. CDR1 is MDHEN, CDR2 SYDVKM, per germline. The V gene lost 5 bases and the J gene lost 3 bases, with 19 bases spanning the gap. CDR3 amino acids: CASSGASSGGDYGYTF. The CDR3 DNA reads TGTGCCAGCAGTGGTGCTTCCTCCGGGGGGGACTATGGCTACACCTTC.

This rearrangement joins TRBV5-6 to TRBJ1-4; tentative D call: TRBD1 (6 bases). The germline V gene has CDR1 SGHDT and CDR2 YYEEEE. CDR3 size: 17 residues. V lost 1 base and J 4 bases, leaving 17 bases between the germline ends. The CDR3 sequence: CASSLKGRGGDNEKLFF. For the CDR3, the DNA is TGTGCCAGCAGCTTGAAAGGCCGTGGGGGCGATAATGAAAAACTGTTTTTT. The full variable domain, rest sourced from reference TRBV5-6 and TRBJ1-4, is DAGVTQSPTHLIKTRGQQVTLRCSPKSGHDTVSWYQQALGQGPQFIFQYYEEEERQRGNFPDRFSGHQFPNYSSELNVNALLLGDSALYLCASSLKGRGGDNEKLFFGSGTQLSVL.

This chain joins TRBV10-3 and TRBJ2-6, with D unresolved. The germline CDR1 and CDR2 sequences are ENHRY and SYGVKD. Trimming shortened V by 6 bases and J by 0 bases, and 15 bases separated the two germline ends. The CDR3 contains 17 residues. The CDR3 sequence: CAIRDNGRYSGANVLTF. CDR3 in DNA: TGTGCCATCAGGGATAATGGACGGTACTCTGGGGCCAACGTCCTGACTTTC.

The V call is TRBV4-3, the J call TRBJ2-7, with 8 bases that match TRBD2. The CDR3 totals 15 residues. The germline gives CDR1 LGHNA, CDR2 YSLEER. Germline trimming cut 4 bases from V and 0 bases from J; bases unmatched to any gene: 5. The CDR3 nucleotides are TGCGCCAGCAGCCTATTTAGCGGGGACTCCTACGAGCAGTACTTC. Its protein product is CASSLFSGDSYEQYF.

The chain uses TRBV18 and TRBJ2-3, with TRBD1 as a possible D gene (6 bases). V was trimmed by 5 bases and J by 2 bases, leaving 14 bases between them. The CDR3 loop spans 15 amino acids. Germline V lookup: CDR1 KGHSH, CDR2 LQKENI. The CDR3 DNA follows: TGTGCCAGCTCAGCTAGTACGGGACACACAGATACGCAGTATTTT. Translation gives CASSASTGHTDTQYF. Variable domain in full (rest from reference TRBV18 and TRBJ2-3): NAGVMQNPRHLVRRRGQEARLRCSPMKGHSHVYWYRQLPEEGLKFMVYLQKENIIDESGMPKERFSAEFPKEGPSILRIQQVVRGDSAAYFCASSASTGHTDTQYFGPGTRLTVL.

This chain joins TRBV10-3 and TRBJ1-3; D might be TRBD1 (6 bases). CDR3 size: 15 residues. V dropped 3 bases and J dropped 0 bases, with 9 bases sitting between them. The V gene's germline CDR1 is ENHRY and CDR2 SYGVKD. The CDR3 DNA sequence: TGTGCCATCAGTGACTTGGACAGCTCTGGAAACACCATATATTTT. Its protein is CAISDLDSSGNTIYF.

V and J are TRBV28 and TRBJ1-1, with a weak D call TRBD1 (6 bases). Trimming left V 6 bases short and J 3 bases short, with 17 bases between. The CDR3 is made up of 15 amino acids. CDR1 and CDR2 (germline): MDHEN, SYDVKM. CDR3 sequence (DNA): TGTGCCAGCAGCCTGGGGGGGGCGATGGACACTGAAGCTTTCTTT. Its protein product is CASSLGGAMDTEAFF.